The text below deals with one T cell receptor beta chain. This clone has just a few counts. Its antigen is unknown. No quality values exist for individual bases; no much larger clone is one base distant. Each collaborating institution followed its own protocols to collect whole blood in K2EDTA tubes. Collaborator samples were shipped for TCRbeta analysis as frozen whole blood, isolated PBMCs, or DNA extracted from either sample type. The V and J ends are trimmed by 1 base and 9 bases, leaving 16 bases between them. The CDR3 has 16 amino acids, counting the end cysteine and phenylalanine. The read is trimmed to its CDR3 DNA, 48 bases read in frame from base 1. For CDR1 and CDR2, the germline V gene lists SGHTA and FQGNSA. The immunoSEQ Assay, a bias-controlled multiplex PCR, was used to amplify TCRbeta CDR3 regions from genomic DNA. The source study handled its data this way. Within the assay, amplification of reference gene primers was used to estimate how many nucleated cells each sample contained. To quantify the absolute abundance of each unique TCRbeta CDR3 rearrangement, sequence reads were collapsed and filtered. For each sample, productive Simpson clonality was calculated by taking the square root of Simpson's diversity index across productive rearrangements. Not all clones reach the TCRdb copy of this immuneACCESS table, which keeps in-frame sequences only. Checked studies attribute under half of the gap to unresolved V genes and leave the rest unexplained. Clone size and V and J calls were adopted from that table, with D and trimming inferred from the DNA. The sample has fewer than 250,000 clones on record, about 88% of them singletons. Clones ranked in the top ten supply around 1.6% of the sample.

This specimen comes from a study of blood T cell repertoires in COVID-19 (dated by TCRdb to about 2020). About the study as a whole: The collaborator samples originated in the United States, Italy and Spain and spanned the acute and convalescent phases of COVID-19. The repertoires were made available in a free public database intended to serve as a resource for research on the immune response to SARS-CoV-2. The dataset comprised deeply sampled blood TCRbeta repertoires from subjects exposed to, actively infected with, or recovered from COVID-19. The samples were drawn from the first 160 participants of the ongoing ImmuneRACE study and from 950 to 1,500 subjects provided by 6 global collaborators. Where available, HLA class I and class II types were obtained from metadata supplied by the sample provider rather than from assay-based typing. The prospective study material was composed of cDNA or gDNA derived from T cells, B-cell-depleted T cells, or PBMCs. Nearly every sample came with metadata listing a de-identified subject ID, COVID-19 status, age in years and sex.

What the authors observed across the whole study: The amount of clinical and demographic metadata varied by source and participant and was provided uncurated.

In this chain, TRBV7-2 is recombined with TRBJ1-6; the D segment could be TRBD1, given 6 matching bases. The specimen sequenced was peripheral blood. This TCR came from a man aged 70-80 years with acute or convalescent COVID-19. The nucleotide sequence reads as follows: TGTGCCAGCAGCTTAGACTCAGGGGCTAGCGGTTCACCCCTCCACTTT. Its amino acids are CASSLDSGASGSPLHF.